This T cell receptor beta chain is drawn from a study of CD8 T cells in Susac syndrome. When the RNA was reverse transcribed, random hexamers were used with an input of roughly 0.45 to 1 ug. A multiplex approach, immunoSEQ multiplex PCR, amplified TCR beta CDR3 across 54 Vbeta and 13 Jbeta. One entry per CDR3 protein, called by TCRdb with MiXCR from the immunoSEQ multiplex PCR reads. The data show around 200,000 distinct CDR3 sequences, around 94% seen once. This CDR3 is 14 amino acids long. V lost 3 bases and J lost 3, with 12 bases in between. The germline V gene encodes CDR1 LGHDT and CDR2 YNNKEL (reference sequence). Diagnostic criteria for definite or probable disease, in their recently defined form, were met by the patients with Susac syndrome. The sample holds one count of this clonotype.

The receptor was isolated from a human donor with Susac syndrome. J is TRBJ2-7 and V is TRBV3-1, with D perhaps matching TRBD2 (7 bases). The sample taken for sequencing was CD4+ T cells from PBMCs. The CDR3 sequence: CASSQGGPSYEQYF. CDR3 nucleotides: TGTGCCAGCAGCCAGGGGGGGCCGAGCTACGAGCAGTACTTC.